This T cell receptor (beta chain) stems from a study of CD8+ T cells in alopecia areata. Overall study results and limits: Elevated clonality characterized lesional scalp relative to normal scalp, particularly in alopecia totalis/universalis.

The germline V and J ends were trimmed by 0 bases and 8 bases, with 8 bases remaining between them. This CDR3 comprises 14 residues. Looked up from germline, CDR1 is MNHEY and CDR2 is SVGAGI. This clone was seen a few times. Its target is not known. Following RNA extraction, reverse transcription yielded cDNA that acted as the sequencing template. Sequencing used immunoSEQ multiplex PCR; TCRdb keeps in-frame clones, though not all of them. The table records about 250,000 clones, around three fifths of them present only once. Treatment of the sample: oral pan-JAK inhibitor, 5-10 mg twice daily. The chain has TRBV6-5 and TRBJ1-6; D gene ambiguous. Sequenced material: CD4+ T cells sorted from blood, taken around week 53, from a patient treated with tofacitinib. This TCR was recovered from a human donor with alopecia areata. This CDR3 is CASSYSPQDSPLHF. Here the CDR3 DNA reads TGTGCCAGCAGTTACTCGCCCCAAGATTCACCCCTCCACTTT.